The 6 T cell receptor beta chains reported below all come from one sample, sequenced in a study of neurological immune-mediated disorders. Via MiXCR, TCRdb re-called the 5' RACE reads, giving one row per CDR3 protein. The sample records more than 30,000 distinct CDR3 sequences, approximately 4.4% being singletons. Sequencing used PBMCs. These receptors came from a man younger than 35 in good health.

This chain uses TRBV5-1 with TRBJ1-6; D not certain. Germline V gene lookup returns CDR1 SGHRS and CDR2 YFSETQ. The CDR3 totals 14 residues. V was pared by 6 bases and J by 7 bases, with 14 bases between. Here the CDR3 DNA reads TGCGCCAGCACCTCCGTGCCGGAAAATTCACCCCTCCACTTT. It specifies CASTSVPENSPLHF.

This clonotype was seen at least ten times. The J gene is TRBJ2-6, the V gene TRBV5-1, with 7 bases aligning to TRBD1. The CDR3 consists of 16 residues. Germline V lookup: CDR1 SGHRS, CDR2 YFSETQ. After removal of 4 bases from V and 0 bases from J, the junction contained 4 bases not matched to a gene. In nucleotides, the CDR3 is TGCGCCAGCAGCCAGGGACAGACCTCTGGGGCCAACGTCCTGACTTTC. It specifies CASSQGQTSGANVLTF.

This clonotype was detected many times. The chain's CDR3 is CSARTPGGNSYNEQFF. The CDR3 DNA reads TGCAGTGCTAGAACCCCAGGGGGCAACTCCTACAATGAGCAGTTCTTC. The V call is TRBV20-1, the J call TRBJ2-1; 8 bases match TRBD1. The CDR3 has 16 residues. Germline lookup yields CDR1 DFQATT and CDR2 SNEGSKA (reference sequence). The ends lost 2 bases at V and 0 bases at J; junction bases unmatched: 6.

This clonotype was counted at least ten times. The rearrangement links TRBV20-1 to TRBJ1-6, with a weak D call TRBD1 (5 bases). The V gene's germline CDR1 is DFQATT and CDR2 SNEGSKA (reference sequence). Trimming pared 1 base from V and 8 bases from J, leaving 15 bases between. CDR3 length: 15 amino acids. The CDR3 DNA sequence: TGCAGTGCTAGAGTGGGAGGGACGTCCCATTCACCCCTCCACTTT. Its protein product is CSARVGGTSHSPLHF.

This clonotype has ten or more counts. The CDR3 sequence is CASSQDSGRGYTF. CDR3 in DNA: TGCGCCAGCAGCCAAGATTCCGGGCGCGGCTACACCTTC. The genes are TRBV4-1 and TRBJ1-2; D gene ambiguous. The CDR3 is 13 amino acids. The V and J ends lost 0 bases and 8 bases respectively, with 10 bases between them. Germline values: CDR1 MGHRA, CDR2 YSYEKL.

This clonotype was seen many times. The chain carries TRBV12-3 or TRBV12-4 and TRBJ2-2; TRBD1 aligns across 7 bases. Trimming took 3 bases from V and 6 from J; bases not matched to a gene: 4. The CDR3 runs to 14 residues. The CDR3 reads CASSFYQGAGELFF. In nucleotides, the CDR3 is TGTGCCAGCAGTTTTTATCAGGGGGCCGGGGAGCTGTTTTTT.